Presented here are 13 T cell receptor beta chains from one specimen sequenced in a study of blood T cell repertoires in COVID-19. Assay: immunoSEQ multiplex PCR; the TCRdb copy retains only in-frame clones and omits some. The sample shows around 400,000 clones, 90% to 95% of them seen only once. Sequencing input: PBMCs or T cells enriched from blood (not recorded which). Every receptor here comes from a woman aged 40 to 50 who had been exposed to COVID-19.

This chain uses TRBV19 with TRBJ1-3; TRBD1 agrees at 7 bases. Looked up from germline, CDR1 is LNHDA and CDR2 is SQIVND (reference sequence). The CDR3 loop spans 17 amino acids. Trimming cost V 6 bases and J 0 bases; bases outside gene matches: 11. In nucleotides, the CDR3 is TGTGCCAGTAGAACCCGGACAGGAGATAACTCTGGAAACACCATATATTTT. Protein sequence: CASRTRTGDNSGNTIYF.

This chain uses TRBV5-6 with TRBJ1-3; D not certain. The germline V and J ends were trimmed by 0 bases and 0 bases, with 7 bases remaining between them. The CDR3 has 15 residues. The V gene's germline CDR1 is SGHDT and CDR2 YYEEEE. CDR3 in DNA: TGTGCCAGCAGCTTGGCCCCGGGCTCTGGAAACACCATATATTTT. This translates into CASSLAPGSGNTIYF.

The sample holds one count of this clone. Other DNA sequences of this sample code for an identical CDR3. The rearrangement joins TRBV7-9 to TRBJ2-1, with a possible D match to TRBD2 (6 bases). Per the germline V gene, CDR1 is SEHNR and CDR2 is FQNEAQ (reference sequence). The germline V and J ends were trimmed by 6 bases and 7 bases, with 13 bases remaining between them. This CDR3 has 13 amino acids. Here the CDR3 DNA reads TGTGCCAGCAGACCCAGCGGAGGGAATGAGCAGTTCTTC. It encodes CASRPSGGNEQFF.

This sequence joins TRBV25-1 and TRBJ2-5; D perhaps matches TRBD1 (6 bases). This CDR3 region has 14 residues. The germline V gene has CDR1 MGHDK and CDR2 SYGVNS. The V end lost 5 bases, the J end lost 7 bases, and 17 bases lay between the germline ends. The CDR3: CASSQNRAPRTQYF. CDR3 nucleotides: TGTGCCAGCAGTCAAAACAGGGCACCCAGGACCCAGTACTTC. The full variable domain, completed using reference TRBV25-1 and TRBJ2-5, is EADIYQTPRYLVIGTGKKITLECSQTMGHDKMYWYQQDPGMELHLIHYSYGVNSTEKGDLSSESTVSRIRTEHFPLTLESARPSHTSQYLCASSQNRAPRTQYFGPGTRLLVL.

This chain uses TRBV4-3 with TRBJ2-1; 8 bases agree with TRBD1. The CDR3 contains 16 residues. The V gene's germline CDR1 is LGHNA and CDR2 YSLEER. J lost 4 bases, V lost 0 bases, and 5 bases had no gene match. The CDR3 spells CASSQDAYRGYNEQFF. DNA of the CDR3: TGCGCCAGCAGCCAAGATGCGTACAGGGGGTACAATGAGCAGTTCTTC.

V is TRBV6-5 and J is TRBJ1-2; possible D gene TRBD1, 6 bases. The length of the CDR3 is 15 residues. V was trimmed by 6 bases and J by 4 bases, leaving 18 bases between them. Germline V gives CDR1 MNHEY, CDR2 SVGAGI. The CDR3 is CASRFSVGASYGYTF. Written as DNA, the CDR3 is TGTGCCAGCAGGTTTTCAGTGGGGGCCTCCTATGGCTACACCTTC.

V gene TRBV7-3 combines with J gene TRBJ2-1, with 7 bases aligning to TRBD1. This CDR3 is built from 13 residues. The germline V gene has CDR1 SGHTA and CDR2 FQGTGA. V shed 4 bases and J 10 bases; nucleotides not matched to a gene: 7. The CDR3 here is CASSSSTGREQFF. In nucleotides, the CDR3 is TGTGCCAGCAGCTCCTCGACAGGGAGAGAGCAGTTCTTC.

The CDR3 is CASSWGQPIFNQPQHF. CDR3 nucleotides: TGTGCCAGCAGCTGGGGACAGCCAATTTTCAATCAGCCCCAGCATTTT. The chain uses TRBV5-8 and TRBJ1-5, with 7 bases identical to TRBD1. The germline CDR1 and CDR2 sequences are SGHTS and YDEGEE. The CDR3 covers 16 residues. Trimming removed 3 bases from V and 3 bases from J; junction bases left unmatched: 9.

As DNA, the CDR3 is TGTGCCACCAGCACACAATTACACCTGGGGCAGGGCGGTGGAAACACCATATATTTT. Protein product: CATSTQLHLGQGGGNTIYF. The chain uses TRBV15 and TRBJ1-3, with a possible D match to TRBD1 (5 bases). There are 19 residues in the CDR3. Trimming removed 4 bases from V and 3 bases from J, with 25 bases in between. CDR1 LNHNV and CDR2 YYDKDF come from the germline V gene (reference sequence).

This chain joins TRBV29-1 and TRBJ1-1, with unresolved D. Trimming removed 5 bases at V and 7 bases at J, with 8 bases between. CDR3 length: 10 residues. Looked up from germline, CDR1 is SQVTM and CDR2 is ANQGSEA. The CDR3: CSVKQLEAFF. The CDR3 region has the DNA TGCAGCGTTAAACAGCTTGAAGCTTTCTTT.

The V and J genes are TRBV9 and TRBJ1-1, with D hard to call. Germline CDR1 is SGDLS and CDR2 is YYNGEE. This CDR3 has 14 residues. The V and J ends lost 3 bases and 3 bases respectively, with 12 bases between them. The CDR3 spells CASSESDGYTEAFF. The CDR3 DNA reads as TGTGCCAGCAGCGAAAGCGACGGATACACTGAAGCTTTCTTT.

This clone appeared a single time. The chain has TRBV29-1 and TRBJ1-1; D call uncertain. V was clipped by 5 bases and J by 5 bases, with 6 bases between them. This CDR3 contains 10 residues. Germline lookup yields CDR1 SQVTM and CDR2 ANQGSEA. CDR3 loop: CSVLSTEAFF. The DNA for the CDR3 is TGCAGCGTTCTTAGTACTGAAGCTTTCTTT.

The J gene is TRBJ2-3, the V gene TRBV19, with D perhaps TRBD2 (5 bases). Germline assignment: CDR1 LNHDA and CDR2 SQIVND (reference sequence). The CDR3 length is 14 residues. Trimming took off 2 bases at V and 6 bases at J, with 12 bases between the two ends. CDR3 nucleotides: TGTGCCAGTAGTATATCCCCCGGGAAGGATACGCAGTATTTT. Amino acids: CASSISPGKDTQYF. Full variable domain (missing parts from reference TRBV19 and TRBJ2-3): DGGITQSPKYLFRKEGQNVTLSCEQNLNHDAMYWYRQDPGQGLRLIYYSQIVNDFQKGDIAEGYSVSREKKESFPLTVTSAQKNPTAFYLCASSISPGKDTQYFGPGTRLTVL.